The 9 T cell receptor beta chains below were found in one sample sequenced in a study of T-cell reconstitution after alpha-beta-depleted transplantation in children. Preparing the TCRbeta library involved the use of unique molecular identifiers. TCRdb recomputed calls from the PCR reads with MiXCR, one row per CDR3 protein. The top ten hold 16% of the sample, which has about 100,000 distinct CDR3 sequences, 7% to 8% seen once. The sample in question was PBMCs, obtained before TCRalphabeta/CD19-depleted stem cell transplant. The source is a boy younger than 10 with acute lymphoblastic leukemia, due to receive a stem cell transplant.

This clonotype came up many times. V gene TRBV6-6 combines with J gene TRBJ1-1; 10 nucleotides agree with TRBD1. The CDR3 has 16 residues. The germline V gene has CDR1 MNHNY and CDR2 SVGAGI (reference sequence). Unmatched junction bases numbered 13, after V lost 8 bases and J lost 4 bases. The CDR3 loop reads CASGAGTGAGGTEAFF. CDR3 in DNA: TGTGCCAGCGGGGCGGGGACAGGGGCTGGTGGCACTGAAGCTTTCTTT.

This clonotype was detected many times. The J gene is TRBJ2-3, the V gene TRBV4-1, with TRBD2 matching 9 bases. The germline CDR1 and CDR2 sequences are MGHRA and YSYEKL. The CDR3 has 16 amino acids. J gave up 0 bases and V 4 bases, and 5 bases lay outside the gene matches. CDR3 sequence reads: CASSPSGAPSTDTQYF. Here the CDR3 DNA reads TGCGCCAGCAGCCCTAGCGGGGCCCCTAGCACAGATACGCAGTATTTT.

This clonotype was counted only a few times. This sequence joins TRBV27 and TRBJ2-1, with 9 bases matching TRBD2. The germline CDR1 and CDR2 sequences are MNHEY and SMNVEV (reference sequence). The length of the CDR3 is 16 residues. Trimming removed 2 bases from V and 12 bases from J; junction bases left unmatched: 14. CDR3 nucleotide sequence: TGTGCCAGCAGTTTAGGAGCGGGGGGAGGACCCCGGGGGCAGTTCTTC. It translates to CASSLGAGGGPRGQFF.

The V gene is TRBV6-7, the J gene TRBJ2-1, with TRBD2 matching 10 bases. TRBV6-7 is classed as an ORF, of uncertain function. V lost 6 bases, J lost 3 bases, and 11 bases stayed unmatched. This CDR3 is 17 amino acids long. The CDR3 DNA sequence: TGTGCCAGCAGCTTTCCGCTTTTAGCGGGGGGCTACAATGAGCAGTTCTTC. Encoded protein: CASSFPLLAGGYNEQFF.

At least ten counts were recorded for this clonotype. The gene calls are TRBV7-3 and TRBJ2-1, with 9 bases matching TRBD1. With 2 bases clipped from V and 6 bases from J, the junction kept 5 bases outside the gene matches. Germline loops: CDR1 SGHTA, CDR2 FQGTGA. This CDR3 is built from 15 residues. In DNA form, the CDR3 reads TGTGCCAGCAGCTTACAACGGACAGGGGTCAATGAGCAGTTCTTC. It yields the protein CASSLQRTGVNEQFF. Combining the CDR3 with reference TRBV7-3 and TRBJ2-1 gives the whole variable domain GAGVSQTPSNKVTEKGKYVELRCDPISGHTALYWYRQSLGQGPEFLIYFQGTGAADDSGLPNDRFFAVRPEGSVSTLKIQRTERGDSAVYLCASSLQRTGVNEQFFGPGTRLTVL.

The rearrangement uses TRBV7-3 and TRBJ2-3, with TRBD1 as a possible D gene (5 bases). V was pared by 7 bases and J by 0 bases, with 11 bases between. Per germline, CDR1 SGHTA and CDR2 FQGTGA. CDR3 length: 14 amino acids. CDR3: CASTQGASTDTQYF. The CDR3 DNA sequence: TGTGCCAGCACACAAGGGGCTAGCACAGATACGCAGTATTTT.

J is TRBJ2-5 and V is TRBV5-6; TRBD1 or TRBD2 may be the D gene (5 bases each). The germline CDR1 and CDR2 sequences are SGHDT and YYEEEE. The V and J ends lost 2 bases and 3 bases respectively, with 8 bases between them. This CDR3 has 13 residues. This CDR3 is CASSFGTEETQYF. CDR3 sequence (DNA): TGTGCCAGCAGCTTCGGGACGGAAGAGACCCAGTACTTC.

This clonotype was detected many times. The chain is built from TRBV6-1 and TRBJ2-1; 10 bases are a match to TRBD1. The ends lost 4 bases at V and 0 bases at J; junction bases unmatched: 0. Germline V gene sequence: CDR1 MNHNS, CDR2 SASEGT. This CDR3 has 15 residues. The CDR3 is CASSGTGGSYNEQFF. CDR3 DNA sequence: TGTGCCAGCAGTGGGACAGGGGGCTCCTACAATGAGCAGTTCTTC.

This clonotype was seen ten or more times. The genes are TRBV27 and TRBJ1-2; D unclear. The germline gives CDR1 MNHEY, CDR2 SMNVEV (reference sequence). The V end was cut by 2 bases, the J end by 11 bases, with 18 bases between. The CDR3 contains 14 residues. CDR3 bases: TGTGCCAGCAGTTTACACCCCTTGGGTCCCCATTACACCTTC. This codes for CASSLHPLGPHYTF.